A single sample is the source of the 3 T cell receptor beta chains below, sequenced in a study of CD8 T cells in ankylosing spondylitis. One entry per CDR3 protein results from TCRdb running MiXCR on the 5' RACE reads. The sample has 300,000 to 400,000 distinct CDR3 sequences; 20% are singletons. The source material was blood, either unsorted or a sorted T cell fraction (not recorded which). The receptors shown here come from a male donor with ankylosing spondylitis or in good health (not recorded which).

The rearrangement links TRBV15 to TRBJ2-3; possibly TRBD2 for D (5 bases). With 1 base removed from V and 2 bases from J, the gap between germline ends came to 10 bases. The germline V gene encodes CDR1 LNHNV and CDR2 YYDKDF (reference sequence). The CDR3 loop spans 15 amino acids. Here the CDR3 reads CATSRGGWYTDTQYF. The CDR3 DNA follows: TGTGCCACCAGCAGAGGCGGGTGGTACACAGATACGCAGTATTTT. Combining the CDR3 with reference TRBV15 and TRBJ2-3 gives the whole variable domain DAMVIQNPRYQVTQFGKPVTLSCSQTLNHNVMYWYQQKSSQAPKLLFHYYDKDFNNEADTPDNFQSRRPNTSFCFLDIRSPGLGDTAMYLCATSRGGWYTDTQYFGPGTRLTVL.

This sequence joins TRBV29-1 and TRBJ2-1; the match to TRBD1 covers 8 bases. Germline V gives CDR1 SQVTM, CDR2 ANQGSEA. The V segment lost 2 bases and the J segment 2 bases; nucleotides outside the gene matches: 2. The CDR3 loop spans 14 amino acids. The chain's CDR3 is CSVERQGPYNEQFF. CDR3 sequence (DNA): TGCAGCGTTGAAAGACAGGGGCCCTACAATGAGCAGTTCTTC.

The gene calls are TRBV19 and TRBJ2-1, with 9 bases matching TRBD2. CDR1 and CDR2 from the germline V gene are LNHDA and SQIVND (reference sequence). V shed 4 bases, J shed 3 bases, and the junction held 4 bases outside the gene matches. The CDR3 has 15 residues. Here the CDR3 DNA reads TGTGCCAGTAGTACTAGCGGGACTGGCTACAATGAGCAGTTCTTC. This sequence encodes CASSTSGTGYNEQFF.